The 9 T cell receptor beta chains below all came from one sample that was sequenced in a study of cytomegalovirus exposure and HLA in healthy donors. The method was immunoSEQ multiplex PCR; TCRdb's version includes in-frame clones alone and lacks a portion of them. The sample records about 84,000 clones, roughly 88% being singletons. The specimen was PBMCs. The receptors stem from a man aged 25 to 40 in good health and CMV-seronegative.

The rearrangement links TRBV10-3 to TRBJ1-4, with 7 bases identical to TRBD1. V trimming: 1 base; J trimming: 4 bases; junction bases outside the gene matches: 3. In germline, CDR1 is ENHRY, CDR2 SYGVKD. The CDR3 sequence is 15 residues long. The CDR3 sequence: CAISEFGQDNEKLFF. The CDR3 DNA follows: TGTGCCATCAGTGAGTTCGGACAGGATAATGAAAAACTGTTTTTT.

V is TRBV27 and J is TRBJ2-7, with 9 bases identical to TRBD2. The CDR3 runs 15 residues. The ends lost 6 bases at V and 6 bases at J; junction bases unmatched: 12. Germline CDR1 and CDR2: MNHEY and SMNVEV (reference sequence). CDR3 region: CASSLALAGWSEQYF. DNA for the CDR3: TGTGCCAGCAGCTTAGCTCTAGCGGGATGGAGCGAGCAGTACTTC.

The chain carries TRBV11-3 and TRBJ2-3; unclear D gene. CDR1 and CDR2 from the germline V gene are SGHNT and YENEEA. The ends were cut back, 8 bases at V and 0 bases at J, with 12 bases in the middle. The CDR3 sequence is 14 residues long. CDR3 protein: CASGDSASTDTQYF. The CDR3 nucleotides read TGTGCCAGCGGTGACTCGGCGAGCACAGATACGCAGTATTTT.

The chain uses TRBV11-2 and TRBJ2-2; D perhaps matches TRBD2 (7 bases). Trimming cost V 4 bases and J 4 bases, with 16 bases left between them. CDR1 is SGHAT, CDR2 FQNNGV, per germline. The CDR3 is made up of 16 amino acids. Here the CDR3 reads CASSSRGGGSTGELFF. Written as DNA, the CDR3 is TGTGCCAGCAGCTCGCGTGGGGGGGGCAGCACCGGGGAGCTGTTTTTT.

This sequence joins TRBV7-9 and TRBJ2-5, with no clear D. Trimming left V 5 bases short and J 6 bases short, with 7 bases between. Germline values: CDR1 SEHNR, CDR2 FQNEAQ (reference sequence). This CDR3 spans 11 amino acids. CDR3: CASSITKTQYF. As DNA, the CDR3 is TGTGCCAGCAGCATAACAAAGACCCAGTACTTC.

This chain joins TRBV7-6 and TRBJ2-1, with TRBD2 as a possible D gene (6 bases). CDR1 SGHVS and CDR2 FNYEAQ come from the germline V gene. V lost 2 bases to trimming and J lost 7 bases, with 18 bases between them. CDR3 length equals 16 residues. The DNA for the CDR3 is TGTGCCAGCAGCTTAACTCAAGCGGGTAGTGCTAATGAGCAGTTCTTC. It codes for CASSLTQAGSANEQFF.

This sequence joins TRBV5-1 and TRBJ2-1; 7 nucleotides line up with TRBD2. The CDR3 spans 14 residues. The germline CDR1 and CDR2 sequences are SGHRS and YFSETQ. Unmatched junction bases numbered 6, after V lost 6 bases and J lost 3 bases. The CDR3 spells CASKGLGVYNEQFF. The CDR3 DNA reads TGCGCCAGCAAAGGACTAGGGGTCTACAATGAGCAGTTCTTC.

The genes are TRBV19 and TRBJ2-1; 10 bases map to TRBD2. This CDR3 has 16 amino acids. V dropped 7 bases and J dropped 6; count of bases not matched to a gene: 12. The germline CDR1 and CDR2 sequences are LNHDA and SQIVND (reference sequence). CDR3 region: CASTVASGSVINEQFF. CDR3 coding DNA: TGTGCCAGTACGGTAGCTAGCGGGAGTGTAATCAATGAGCAGTTCTTC.

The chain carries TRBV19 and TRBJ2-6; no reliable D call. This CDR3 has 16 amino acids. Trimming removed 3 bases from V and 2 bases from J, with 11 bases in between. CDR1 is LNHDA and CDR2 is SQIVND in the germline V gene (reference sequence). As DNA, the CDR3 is TGTGCCAGTAGTATGACCAGCCAGGCTGGGGCCAACGTCCTGACTTTC. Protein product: CASSMTSQAGANVLTF.